This T cell receptor beta chain comes out of a study of blood T cell repertoires in COVID-19 (dated by TCRdb to 2018 to 2021). For the wider study: Collaborator samples came from the United States, Italy and Spain and covered acute and convalescent phases of COVID-19. The prospective study material was composed of cDNA or gDNA derived from T cells, B-cell-depleted T cells, or PBMCs. Subjects who had been exposed to COVID-19, were actively infected with it, or had recovered from it provided the deeply sampled blood TCRbeta repertoires that made up the dataset. A freely available public database, intended as a resource for researchers studying the immune response to SARS-CoV-2, is where the repertoires were released. Samples were obtained from the ongoing ImmuneRACE study (first 160 participants) and from 1,254 subjects provided by 6 global collaborators. A de-identified subject ID, COVID-19 status, age in years and sex were almost always included in the sample metadata. Where HLA class I and class II types were available, the types were taken from metadata supplied by the sample provider, not from assay-based typing. Summary of the overall study and its limitations: How much clinical and demographic metadata was included differed by source and by participant, and the metadata was provided uncurated.

TCRbeta CDR3 regions were amplified from genomic DNA using the immunoSEQ Assay, a bias-controlled multiplex PCR. The original pipeline was this. Within the assay, amplification of reference gene primers was used to estimate how many nucleated cells each sample contained. To quantify the absolute abundance of each unique TCRbeta CDR3 rearrangement, sequence reads were collapsed and filtered. For each sample, productive Simpson clonality was calculated by taking the square root of Simpson's diversity index across productive rearrangements. The immuneACCESS repertoire file appears here via TCRdb, limited to in-frame rearrangements. These files lack a portion of the clones; in checked studies, under half of the deficit traces to unresolved V genes, and the cause of the others is not known. That table furnishes V, J and clone size, whereas the DNA furnished D and trimming. The sample contains fewer than 500,000 clones, 70% to 90% of them found a single time. 0.8% to 0.9% of the sample is taken by the ten largest.

On this clone itself: Its antigen is currently not known. Per-base qualities were not stored, and no clone one base away is much larger.

One collaborating source in Seattle enrolled patients while the patients were actively infected and followed the patients over time throughout the course of disease. Each collaborating institution followed its own protocols to collect whole blood in K2EDTA tubes. Collaborator samples were shipped for TCRbeta analysis as frozen whole blood, isolated PBMCs, or DNA extracted from either sample type. The TCR comes from a man younger than 35 with COVID-19, enrolled during active disease. Input material: peripheral blood.

The DNA sequence follows: TGTGCCAGCACCTCAACTAACGGCTACAATGAGCAGTTCTTC. This yields the protein CASTSTNGYNEQFF. The chain uses TRBV2 and TRBJ2-1; no D segment can be confidently identified. The V end loses 7 bases and the J end loses 3 bases, and a stretch of 13 bases separates them. CDR3 length: 14 amino acids, cysteine to phenylalanine. Only CDR3 DNA remains: 42 bases, in frame from the first base. CDR1 and CDR2 are drawn from the germline V gene: SNHLY, FYNNEI.